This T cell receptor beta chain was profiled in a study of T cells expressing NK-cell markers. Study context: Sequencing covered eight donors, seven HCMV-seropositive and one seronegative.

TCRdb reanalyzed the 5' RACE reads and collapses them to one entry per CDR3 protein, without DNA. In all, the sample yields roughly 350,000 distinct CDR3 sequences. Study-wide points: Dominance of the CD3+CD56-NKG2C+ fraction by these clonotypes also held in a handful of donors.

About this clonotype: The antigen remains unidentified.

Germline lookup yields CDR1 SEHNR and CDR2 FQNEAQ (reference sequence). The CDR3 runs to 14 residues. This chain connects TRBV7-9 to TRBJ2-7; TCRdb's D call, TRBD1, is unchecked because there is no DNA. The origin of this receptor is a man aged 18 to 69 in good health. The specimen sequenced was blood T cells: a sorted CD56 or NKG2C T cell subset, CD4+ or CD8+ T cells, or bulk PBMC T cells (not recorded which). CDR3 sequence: CASSRFRDTYEQYF.